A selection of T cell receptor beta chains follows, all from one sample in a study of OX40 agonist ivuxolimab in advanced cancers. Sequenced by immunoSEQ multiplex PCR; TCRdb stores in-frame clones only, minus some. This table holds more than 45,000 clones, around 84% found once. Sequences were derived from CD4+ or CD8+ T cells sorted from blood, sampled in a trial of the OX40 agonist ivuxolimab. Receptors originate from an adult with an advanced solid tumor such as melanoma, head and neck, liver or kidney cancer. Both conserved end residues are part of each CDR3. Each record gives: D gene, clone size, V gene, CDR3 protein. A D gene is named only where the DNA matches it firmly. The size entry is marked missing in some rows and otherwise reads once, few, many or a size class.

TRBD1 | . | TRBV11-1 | CASSFEGGQPQHF
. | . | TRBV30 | CAWSDRRGVNQPQHF
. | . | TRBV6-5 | CASSRQDLGEQYF
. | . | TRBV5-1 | CASSLDTQETQYF
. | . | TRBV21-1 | CASSKAPSGRYNEQFF
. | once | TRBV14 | CASSYLTDTQYF
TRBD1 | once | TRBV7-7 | CASSGATGGGELFF
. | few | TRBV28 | CASSLVEGITDTQYF
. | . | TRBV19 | CASSMADTGELFF
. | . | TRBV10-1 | CASRRTENTEAFF
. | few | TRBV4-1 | CASSGRTTTGELFF
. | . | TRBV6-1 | CASSDGPNGYNEQFF
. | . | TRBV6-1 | CASSETRLGGVGTQYF
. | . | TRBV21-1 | CASSKGVSVNSYEQYF
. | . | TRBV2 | CASSETEGPSYGYTF
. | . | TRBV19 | CASRTTDYSNQPQHF
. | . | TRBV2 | CASSVQGRSYEQYF
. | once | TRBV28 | CASSSTYTGVRETQYF
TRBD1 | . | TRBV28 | CASSQDRVYGYTF
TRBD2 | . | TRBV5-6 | CASSLTGGPLRETQYF